This note documents a single T cell receptor (beta chain) sequence. Cohort 3 recovered donors had two negative PCRs, clearance, or symptom resolution. The protocol was immunoSEQ multiplex PCR, while the TCRdb copy is restricted to in-frame clones and leaves out a portion. This table has about 130,000 clones, roughly four fifths appearing once. This specimen comes from a study of blood T cell repertoires in COVID-19. The V segment lost 3 bases and the J segment 7 bases; nucleotides outside the gene matches: 3. Germline assignment: CDR1 KGHSH and CDR2 LQKENI. This CDR3 is built from 15 residues. Material: PBMCs or T cells enriched from blood (not recorded which). This chain connects TRBV18 to TRBJ2-2; 12 bases align to TRBD2. The TCR originated in a man in his fifties who had recovered from COVID-19. This chain's CDR3 is CASSPGLAGNGELFF. For the CDR3, the DNA is TGTGCCAGCTCACCTGGACTAGCGGGGAACGGGGAGCTGTTTTTT. The full variable domain, with the rest looked up from reference TRBV18 and TRBJ2-2, is NAGVMQNPRHLVRRRGQEARLRCSPMKGHSHVYWYRQLPEEGLKFMVYLQKENIIDESGMPKERFSAEFPKEGPSILRIQQVVRGDSAAYFCASSPGLAGNGELFFGEGSRLTVL.